Shown below are 13 T cell receptor beta chains from a single sample sequenced in a study of cytomegalovirus exposure and HLA in healthy donors. The PCR used 60 Vbeta and 13 Jbeta primers. The repertoire was sequenced with immunoSEQ multiplex PCR; TCRdb's copy has only in-frame clones and lacks some. Among approximately 190,000 clones listed, roughly 87% were seen once. The sequencing input was PBMCs. The receptors originated from a boy between 2 and 15 years old in good health and CMV-seronegative.

The chain is built from TRBV28 and TRBJ1-2; D unclear. Germline V lookup: CDR1 MDHEN, CDR2 SYDVKM. Between the trimmed V and J ends, which lost 2 bases and 5 bases, there was a span of 6 bases. The CDR3 extends over 12 amino acids. CDR3 coding DNA: TGTGCCAGCAGTTTAAACGAGTATGGCTACACCTTC. Its translation is CASSLNEYGYTF.

The chain links TRBV5-4 to TRBJ2-3, with TRBD1 matching over 10 bases. The germline CDR1 and CDR2 sequences are SGHNT and YYREEE (reference sequence). With 1 base clipped from V and 1 base from J, the junction kept 6 bases outside the gene matches. This CDR3 region has 17 residues. The CDR3 sequence: CASSLNWDRGRTDTQYF. The CDR3 bases are TGTGCCAGCAGCTTGAATTGGGACAGGGGACGCACAGATACGCAGTATTTT. Looking up the rest from reference TRBV5-4 and TRBJ2-3 gives the full variable domain: ETGVTQSPTHLIKTRGQQVTLRCSSQSGHNTVSWYQQALGQGPQFIFQYYREEENGRGNFPPRFSGLQFPNYSSELNVNALELDDSALYLCASSLNWDRGRTDTQYFGPGTRLTVL.

This chain connects TRBV6-5 to TRBJ2-2; D is uncertain. Trimming took off 4 bases at V and 1 base at J, with 4 bases between the two ends. CDR1 is MNHEY and CDR2 is SVGAGI in the germline V gene. The CDR3 has 13 amino acids. The CDR3 sequence: CASSFRNTGELFF. CDR3 in DNA: TGTGCCAGCAGTTTTAGGAACACCGGGGAGCTGTTTTTT.

The chain has TRBV20-1 and TRBJ1-1, with D maybe TRBD1 (6 bases). The CDR3 consists of 11 residues. Germline CDR1 DFQATT, CDR2 SNEGSKA (reference sequence). V gave up 7 bases and J gave up 0 bases, with 6 bases separating them. CDR3 amino acids: CSGTVNTEAFF. CDR3 DNA: TGCAGTGGGACAGTGAACACTGAAGCTTTCTTT.

The V call is TRBV11-3, the J call TRBJ2-1, with a weak D call TRBD2 (6 bases). CDR1 and CDR2 from the germline V gene are SGHNT and YENEEA. Trimming stripped 4 bases from V and 6 bases from J, with 13 bases between. The CDR3 covers 14 residues. DNA of the CDR3: TGTGCCAGCAGCTCCGGGACTCCGTTCAATGAGCAGTTCTTC. Encoded protein: CASSSGTPFNEQFF.

The chain is built from TRBV6-5 and TRBJ1-1; the D gene is possibly TRBD1 (6 bases). V was cut by 0 bases and J by 8 bases, with 13 bases left in between. CDR3 length equals 14 residues. From germline, CDR1 is MNHEY and CDR2 SVGAGI. CDR3 loop: CASSYSRTVQEAFF. The CDR3 DNA sequence: TGTGCCAGCAGTTACTCGCGGACAGTCCAAGAAGCTTTCTTT.

A remark on this clone: At one boundary the junction diverges from the germline segment, which might be a read error. This rearrangement joins TRBV7-9 to TRBJ1-4, with 7 bases lining up with TRBD1. CDR3 size: 16 residues. Germline assignment: CDR1 SEHNR and CDR2 FQNEAQ (reference sequence). The CDR3, as DNA: TGTTCCAGCAGCTTATCCGCGGGACAGCCAAATGAAAAACTGTTTTTT. Protein sequence: CSSSLSAGQPNEKLFF.

The chain has TRBV28 and TRBJ2-5; tentatively, D is TRBD2 (6 bases). The CDR3 totals 16 residues. Germline V CDR1 and CDR2: MDHEN, SYDVKM. Trimming took 11 bases from V and 5 from J, leaving 27 bases between them. Here the CDR3 DNA reads TGTGCCTCCTCCCCTCCGGGAGACCGCCTGGAGGAGACCCAGTACTTC. Its protein product is CASSPPGDRLEETQYF.

A few counts support this clone. The chain recombines TRBV6-4 with TRBJ2-6, with D tentatively TRBD2 (5 bases). The V gene lost 7 bases and the J gene lost 1 base, with 14 bases spanning the gap. Germline CDR1 reads MRHNA; CDR2 reads SNTAGT. The length of the CDR3 is 16 residues. This chain's CDR3 is CASTSDGGSGANVLTF. CDR3 sequence (DNA): TGTGCCAGCACCTCGGACGGCGGGTCTGGGGCCAACGTCCTGACTTTC.

For this clone: Sequence at one end of the junction differs from germline and may be a read error. The chain uses TRBV7-9 and TRBJ2-2; D gene ambiguous. The germline gives CDR1 SEHNR, CDR2 FQNEAQ (reference sequence). The CDR3 runs to 12 residues. CDR3 coding DNA: TGTTCCAGCAGCCCTATGGCCGGGGAGCTGTTTTTT. Residues: CSSSPMAGELFF.

The chain joins TRBV6-5 to TRBJ1-2; D not resolved. Germline V lookup: CDR1 MNHEY, CDR2 SVGAGI. This CDR3 contains 12 residues. Deletions cut 5 bases from V and 3 bases from J, with 7 bases between. The DNA for the CDR3 is TGTGCCAGCAGTCGCGGCTACTATGGCTACACCTTC. Protein product: CASSRGYYGYTF.

This chain connects TRBV2 to TRBJ2-7; D gene ambiguous. V shed 3 bases and J shed 2 bases, with 5 bases lying between them. CDR1 and CDR2 (germline): SNHLY, FYNNEI. The CDR3 has 12 amino acids. The CDR3 DNA sequence: TGTGCCAGCAGTGATGCAGCCTACGAGCAGTACTTC. Encoded protein: CASSDAAYEQYF.

CDR3 sequence reads: CASSPSGTGSYEQYF. CDR3 sequence (DNA): TGTGCCAGCAGTCCTTCCGGGACTGGATCTTACGAGCAGTACTTC. The chain employs TRBV25-1 and TRBJ2-7, with a weak D call TRBD2 (6 bases). CDR1 and CDR2 (germline): MGHDK, SYGVNS. The CDR3 consists of 15 residues. V lost 5 bases to trimming and J lost 4 bases, with 18 bases between them.